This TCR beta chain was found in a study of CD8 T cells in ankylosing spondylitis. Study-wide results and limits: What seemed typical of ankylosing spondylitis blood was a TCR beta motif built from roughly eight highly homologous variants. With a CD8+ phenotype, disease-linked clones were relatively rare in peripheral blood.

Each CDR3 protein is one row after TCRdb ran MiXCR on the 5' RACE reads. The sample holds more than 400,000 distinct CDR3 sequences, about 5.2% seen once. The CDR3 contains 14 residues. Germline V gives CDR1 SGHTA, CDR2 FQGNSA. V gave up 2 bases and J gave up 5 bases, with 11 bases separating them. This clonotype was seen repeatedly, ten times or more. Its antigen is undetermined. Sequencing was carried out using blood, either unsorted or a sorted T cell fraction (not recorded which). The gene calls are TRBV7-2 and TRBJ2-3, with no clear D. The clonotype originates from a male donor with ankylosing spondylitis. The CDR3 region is CASSLNPGGDTQYF. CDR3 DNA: TGTGCCAGCAGCTTAAACCCCGGCGGAGATACGCAGTATTTT.